One sample yielded the 3 T cell receptor beta chains listed below, sequenced in a study of blood T cells in healthy people across ages. The second PCR ran about 6 to 11 cycles with a sample-barcoded 5' primer and J-beta primers. TCRdb re-called the 5' RACE reads through MiXCR, storing one row per CDR3 protein. The repertoire holds about 780,000 distinct CDR3 sequences, with about half as singletons. Source material: blood. These receptor sequences come from a man older than 75 in good health.

The chain carries TRBV10-3 and TRBJ1-1; TRBD1 might be the D (5 bases). The CDR3 runs 16 residues. Germline values: CDR1 ENHRY, CDR2 SYGVKD. V lost 0 bases to trimming and J lost 0 bases, with 11 bases between them. CDR3 nucleotide sequence: TGTGCCATCAGTGAGTCGCAGGGTTTTATGAACACTGAAGCTTTCTTT. Protein product: CAISESQGFMNTEAFF.

The chain links TRBV6-1 to TRBJ1-1, with D hard to call. Germline values: CDR1 MNHNS, CDR2 SASEGT. The CDR3 has 12 residues. Trimming pared 3 bases from V and 6 bases from J, leaving 8 bases between. CDR3 sequence: CASSDPGPEAFF. CDR3 nucleotide sequence: TGTGCCAGCAGTGATCCCGGGCCTGAAGCTTTCTTT.

In its sample, this clonotype was seen once. J is TRBJ2-7 and V is TRBV28; no reliable D call. The CDR3 consists of 13 residues. Between the trimmed V and J ends, which lost 4 bases and 2 bases, there was a span of 9 bases. CDR1 and CDR2 from the germline V gene are MDHEN and SYDVKM. The CDR3 region has the DNA TGTGCCAGCAGTTATTCCTCCGCCTACGAGCAGTACTTC. Amino acids: CASSYSSAYEQYF.